Below, 9 T cell receptor beta chains from the same sample are listed, as sequenced in a study of cytomegalovirus exposure and HLA in healthy donors. A multiplex PCR was run with 60 Vbeta primers and 13 Jbeta primers. Only in-frame clones appear in the TCRdb table, and some are missing; sequencing was by immunoSEQ multiplex PCR. The sample shows under 150,000 clones, 80% of them seen only once. Sequenced sample: PBMCs. The receptors stem from a man aged 25 to 40 in good health and CMV-seronegative.

V gene TRBV19 combines with J gene TRBJ2-7; TRBD1 matches at 9 bases. J gave up 2 bases and V 4 bases, and 0 bases lay outside the gene matches. Germline lookup yields CDR1 LNHDA and CDR2 SQIVND (reference sequence). CDR3 length: 13 amino acids. The CDR3 sequence: CASSRDRAYEQYF. CDR3 bases: TGTGCCAGTAGTAGGGACAGGGCCTACGAGCAGTACTTC.

The chain joins TRBV29-1 to TRBJ2-1; weak D call: TRBD2 (6 bases). V shed 7 bases and J shed 6 bases, with 19 bases lying between them. CDR1 is SQVTM and CDR2 is ANQGSEA in the germline V gene. The CDR3 runs 14 residues. The CDR3 nucleotides read TGCAGCGCCCGGACTACCCAAGGAAGCAATGAGCAGTTCTTC. This gives the protein CSARTTQGSNEQFF.

The chain combines TRBV6-5 with TRBJ2-3; 9 nucleotides match TRBD2. The germline CDR1 and CDR2 sequences are MNHEY and SVGAGI. V lost 2 bases and J lost 5; bases outside the gene matches: 5. CDR3 length equals 15 residues. The CDR3 DNA is TGTGCCAGCAGTTACGAGGGACTAGCCCGAGATACGCAGTATTTT. The encoded protein is CASSYEGLARDTQYF.

This clone was detected a few times. The rearrangement joins TRBV14 to TRBJ2-7, with a possible D match to TRBD1 (5 bases). The V gene lost 6 bases and the J gene lost 2 bases, with 11 bases spanning the gap. Germline V lookup: CDR1 SGHDN, CDR2 FVKESK. The CDR3 is 13 amino acids. CDR3 protein: CASRATGAYEQYF. DNA of the CDR3: TGTGCCAGCAGGGCAACAGGAGCCTACGAGCAGTACTTC. Filled out from reference TRBV14 and TRBJ2-7, the complete variable domain reads EAGVTQFPSHSVIEKGQTVTLRCDPISGHDNLYWYRRVMGKEIKFLLHFVKESKQDESGMPNNRFLAERTGGTYSTLKVQPAELEDSGVYFCASRATGAYEQYFGPGTRLTVT.

In DNA, the CDR3 is TGTGCCAGCAGCGTAGGGCTCAGCGGGTCTTCCTACGAGCAGTACTTC. As protein: CASSVGLSGSSYEQYF. The V call is TRBV9, the J call TRBJ2-7; weak D call: TRBD2 (6 bases). CDR1 and CDR2 from the germline V gene are SGDLS and YYNGEE. This CDR3 is 16 amino acids long. V was cut by 0 bases and J by 1 base, with 14 bases left in between.

The chain recombines TRBV19 with TRBJ2-7, with TRBD2 matching 7 bases. This CDR3 comprises 14 residues. Losses at the gene ends were 3 bases for V and 6 bases for J; bases not matched to a gene: 8. Germline CDR1 is LNHDA and CDR2 is SQIVND (reference sequence). The CDR3 protein is CASSIIPGEGEQYF. Written as DNA, the CDR3 is TGTGCCAGTAGTATTATTCCGGGGGAGGGCGAGCAGTACTTC.

The V and J genes are TRBV27 and TRBJ2-4; no clear D. This CDR3 spans 16 amino acids. The V end lost 0 bases, the J end lost 0 bases, and 9 bases lay between the germline ends. Germline-derived CDR1 and CDR2 are MNHEY and SMNVEV (reference sequence). CDR3 region: CASSLSLGLAKNIQYF. Written as DNA, the CDR3 is TGTGCCAGCAGTTTATCGCTGGGCCTAGCCAAAAACATTCAGTACTTC.

The chain employs TRBV7-3 and TRBJ2-1; tentatively, D is TRBD2 (5 bases). The CDR3 sequence is 15 residues long. CDR1 is SGHTA and CDR2 is FQGTGA in the germline V gene. V gave up 5 bases and J gave up 3 bases, with 14 bases separating them. The CDR3 DNA sequence: TGTGCCAGCAGCCCTACTAACGGGATCTACAATGAGCAGTTCTTC. Amino acid sequence: CASSPTNGIYNEQFF.

This chain uses TRBV27 with TRBJ2-1; D is possibly TRBD2 (6 bases). Trimming cost V 5 bases and J 6 bases, with 17 bases left between them. The CDR3 length is 15 residues. CDR1 MNHEY and CDR2 SMNVEV come from the germline V gene (reference sequence). CDR3 DNA sequence: TGTGCCAGCAGTATCTCGACTAGAGGGTTCAATGAGCAGTTCTTC. This codes for CASSISTRGFNEQFF.